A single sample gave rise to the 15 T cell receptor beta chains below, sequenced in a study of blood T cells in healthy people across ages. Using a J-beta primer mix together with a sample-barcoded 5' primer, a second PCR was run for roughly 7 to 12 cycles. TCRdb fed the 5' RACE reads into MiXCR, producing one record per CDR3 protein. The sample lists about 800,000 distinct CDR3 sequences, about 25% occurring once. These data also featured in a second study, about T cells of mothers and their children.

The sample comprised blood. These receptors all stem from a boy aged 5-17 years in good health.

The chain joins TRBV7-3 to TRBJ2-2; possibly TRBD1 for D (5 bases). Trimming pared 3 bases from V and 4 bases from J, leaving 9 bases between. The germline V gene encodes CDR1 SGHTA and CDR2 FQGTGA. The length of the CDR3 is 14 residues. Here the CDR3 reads CASSFLRGTGELFF. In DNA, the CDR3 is TGTGCCAGCAGCTTCTTAAGGGGCACCGGGGAGCTGTTTTTT.

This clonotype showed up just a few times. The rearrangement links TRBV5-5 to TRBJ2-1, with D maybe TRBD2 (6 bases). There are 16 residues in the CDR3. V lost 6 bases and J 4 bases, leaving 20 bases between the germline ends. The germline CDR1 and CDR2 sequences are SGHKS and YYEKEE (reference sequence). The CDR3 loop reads CASTASGVGGYNEQFF. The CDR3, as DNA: TGTGCCAGCACCGCCTCGGGGGTGGGGGGATACAATGAGCAGTTCTTC. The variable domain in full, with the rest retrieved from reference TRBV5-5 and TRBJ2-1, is DAGVTQSPTHLIKTRGQQVTLRCSPISGHKSVSWYQQVLGQGPQFIFQYYEKEERGRGNFPDRFSARQFPNYSSELNVNALLLGDSALYLCASTASGVGGYNEQFFGPGTRLTVL.

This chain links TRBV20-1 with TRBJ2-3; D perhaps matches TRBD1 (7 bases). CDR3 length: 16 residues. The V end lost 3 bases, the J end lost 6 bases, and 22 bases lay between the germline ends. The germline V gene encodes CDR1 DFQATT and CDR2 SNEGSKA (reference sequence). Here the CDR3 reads CSASSRSGGLADTQYF. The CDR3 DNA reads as TGCAGTGCTAGTTCCCGCTCAGGGGGGTTGGCGGATACGCAGTATTTT.

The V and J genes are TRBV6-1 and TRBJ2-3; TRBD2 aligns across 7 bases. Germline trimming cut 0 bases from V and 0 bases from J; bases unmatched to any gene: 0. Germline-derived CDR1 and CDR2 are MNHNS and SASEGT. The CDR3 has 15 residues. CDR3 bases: TGTGCCAGCAGTGAAGCTAGCGGGAGCACAGATACGCAGTATTTT. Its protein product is CASSEASGSTDTQYF.

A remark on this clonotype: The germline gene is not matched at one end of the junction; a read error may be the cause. The CDR3 nucleotides read TGCGCCAGCAGCTACGGACAGGGGGCTTCCTCCGAGCAGTACTTC. Translating gives CASSYGQGASSEQYF. The gene calls are TRBV4-1 and TRBJ2-7; the match to TRBD1 covers 11 bases. Germline CDR1 is MGHRA and CDR2 is YSYEKL. CDR3 size: 15 residues.

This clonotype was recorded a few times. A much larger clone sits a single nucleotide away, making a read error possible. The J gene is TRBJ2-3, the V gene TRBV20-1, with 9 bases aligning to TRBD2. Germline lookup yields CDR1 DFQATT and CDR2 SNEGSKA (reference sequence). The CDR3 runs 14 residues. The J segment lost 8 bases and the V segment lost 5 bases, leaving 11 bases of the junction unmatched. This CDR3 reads CSASKREDGGTQYF. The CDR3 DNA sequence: TGCAGTGCTTCGAAGCGGGAGGATGGGGGTACGCAGTATTTT.

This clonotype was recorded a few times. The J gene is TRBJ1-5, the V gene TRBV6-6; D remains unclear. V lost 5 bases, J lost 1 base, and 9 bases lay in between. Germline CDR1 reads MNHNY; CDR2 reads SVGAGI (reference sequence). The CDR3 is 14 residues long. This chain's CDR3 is CASSQVQSNQPQHF. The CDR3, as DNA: TGTGCCAGCAGTCAGGTACAGAGCAATCAGCCCCAGCATTTT.

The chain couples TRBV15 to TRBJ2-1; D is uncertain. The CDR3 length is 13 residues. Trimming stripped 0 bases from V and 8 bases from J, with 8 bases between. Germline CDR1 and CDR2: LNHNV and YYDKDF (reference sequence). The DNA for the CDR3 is TGTGCCACCAGCAGAGATAAGGTGGATGAGCAGTTCTTC. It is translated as CATSRDKVDEQFF.

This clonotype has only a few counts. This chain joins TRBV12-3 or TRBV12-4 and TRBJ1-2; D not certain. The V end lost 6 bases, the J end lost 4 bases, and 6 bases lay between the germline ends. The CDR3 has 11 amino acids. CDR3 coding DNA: TGTGCCAGCAGAGAGATCTATGGCTACACCTTC. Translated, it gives CASREIYGYTF.

CDR3 sequence (DNA): TGCGCCAGCAGCCCCTTGAGTAGACAAGGCTACACCTTC. Translating gives CASSPLSRQGYTF. The chain couples TRBV4-3 to TRBJ1-2; D not resolved. Germline values: CDR1 LGHNA, CDR2 YSLEER. This CDR3 has 13 amino acids. Trimming stripped 4 bases from V and 8 bases from J, with 14 bases between.

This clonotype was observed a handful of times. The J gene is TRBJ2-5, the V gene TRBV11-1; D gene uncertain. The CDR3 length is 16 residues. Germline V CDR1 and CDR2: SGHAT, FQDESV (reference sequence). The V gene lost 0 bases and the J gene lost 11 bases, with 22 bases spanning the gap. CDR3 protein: CASSLAKIGPGKEQYF. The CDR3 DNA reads TGTGCCAGCAGCTTAGCGAAGATCGGCCCTGGGAAGGAGCAGTACTTC. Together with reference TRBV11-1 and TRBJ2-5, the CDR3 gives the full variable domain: EAEVAQSPRYKITEKSQAVAFWCDPISGHATLYWYRQILGQGPELLVQFQDESVVDDSQLPKDRFSAERLKGVDSTLKIQPAELGDSAMYLCASSLAKIGPGKEQYFGPGTRLLVL.

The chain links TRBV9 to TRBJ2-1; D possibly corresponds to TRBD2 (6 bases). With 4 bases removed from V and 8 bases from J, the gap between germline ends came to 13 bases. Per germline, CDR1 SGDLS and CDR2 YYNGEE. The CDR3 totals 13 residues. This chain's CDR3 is CASSIDPGDEQFF. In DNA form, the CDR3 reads TGTGCCAGCAGCATAGACCCGGGGGATGAGCAGTTCTTC.

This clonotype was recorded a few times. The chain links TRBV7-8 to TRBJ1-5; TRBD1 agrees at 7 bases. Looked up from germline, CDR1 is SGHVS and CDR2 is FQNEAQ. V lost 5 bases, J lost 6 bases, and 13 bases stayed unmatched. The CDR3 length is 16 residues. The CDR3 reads CASSEGTGDGSQPQHF. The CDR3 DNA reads TGTGCCAGCAGCGAGGGCACAGGGGATGGTAGTCAGCCCCAGCATTTT. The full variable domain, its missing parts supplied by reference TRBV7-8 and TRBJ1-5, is GAGVSQSPRYKVAKRGQDVALRCDPISGHVSLFWYQQALGQGPEFLTYFQNEAQLDKSGLPSDRFFAERPEGSVSTLKIQRTQQEDSAVYLCASSEGTGDGSQPQHFGDGTRLSIL.

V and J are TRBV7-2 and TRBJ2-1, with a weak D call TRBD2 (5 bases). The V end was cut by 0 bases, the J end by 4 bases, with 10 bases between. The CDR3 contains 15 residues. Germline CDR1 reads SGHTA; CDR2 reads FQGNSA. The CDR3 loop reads CASSLAGDGYNEQFF. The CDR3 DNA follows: TGTGCCAGCAGCTTAGCGGGAGACGGATACAATGAGCAGTTCTTC.

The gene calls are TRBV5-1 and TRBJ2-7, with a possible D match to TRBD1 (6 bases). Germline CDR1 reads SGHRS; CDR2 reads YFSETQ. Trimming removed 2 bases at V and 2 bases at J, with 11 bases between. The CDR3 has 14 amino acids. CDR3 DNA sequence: TGCGCCAGCAGCTTCCCAGGGGCGACCTACGAGCAGTACTTC. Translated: CASSFPGATYEQYF.